Listed below are T cell receptor beta chains from one sample, sequenced in a study of blood T cell repertoires in COVID-19. Clones were read by immunoSEQ multiplex PCR, and TCRdb kept only the in-frame ones, dropping some. The sample consists of 210,000 or so clones, approximately 80% of them appearing once. Sequenced material: PBMCs or T cells enriched from blood (not recorded which). The receptors stem from a man aged 25 to 45 with acute COVID-19. Both conserved end residues are part of each CDR3. A D gene is named only where the DNA matches it firmly. Size values are once, few and many counts, or a class for expanded clones, and some rows have none.

clone_size	j_call	d_call	v_call	cdr3_nt	cdr3_aa
.	TRBJ2-1	.	TRBV4-1	TGCGCCAGCAGCCAAGATTACTACAATGAGCAGTTCTTC	CASSQDYYNEQFF
.	TRBJ1-3	TRBD1	TRBV6-1	TGTGCCAGCAGTGAAAAGGACAGGGGGAAAGGAAACACCATATATTTT	CASSEKDRGKGNTIYF
once	TRBJ2-5	.	TRBV9	TGTGCCAGCAGCGTAGGTGGGGCACGGGGGACCTACCAAGAGACCCAGTACTTC	CASSVGGARGTYQETQYF
.	TRBJ2-1	TRBD2	TRBV27	TGTGCCAGCAGATCCGGGACTAGCGGAATAAGCTCCTACAATGAGCAGTTCTTC	CASRSGTSGISSYNEQFF
.	TRBJ2-7	TRBD1	TRBV18	TGTGCCAGCTCACCGACCGGACAGGGAAACGAGCAGTACTTC	CASSPTGQGNEQYF
.	TRBJ1-5	.	TRBV19	TGTGCCAGTAGTATGATCCAGGGCAATCAGCCCCAGCATTTT	CASSMIQGNQPQHF
.	TRBJ2-5	.	TRBV3-1/TRBV3-2	TGTGCCAGCAGCCAAGGGGCCCCAGGACTCCAGACCCAGTACTTC	CASSQGAPGLQTQYF
.	TRBJ2-5	TRBD1	TRBV18	TGTGCCAGCTCACCACCGGGACAGGGGGCCTTTAGAGAGACCCAGTACTTC	CASSPPGQGAFRETQYF
once	TRBJ2-1	.	TRBV12-3/TRBV12-4	TGTGCCAGCAGTCCGGGGGGCGGTGAGCAGTTCTTC	CASSPGGGEQFF
.	TRBJ1-1	.	TRBV6-6	TGTGCCAGCAGTTTGGGTGGGGGGGGAGCTTTCTTT	CASSLGGGGAFF
once	TRBJ2-2	.	TRBV6-5	TGTGCCAGCAGGACCCCGGGAAAAACCGGGGAGCTGTTTTTT	CASRTPGKTGELFF
.	TRBJ2-3	TRBD1	TRBV24-1	TGTGCCACCAGTGATGCCCGACAGGGTGGAGATACGCAGTATTTT	CATSDARQGGDTQYF
.	TRBJ1-5	.	TRBV11-2	TGTGCCAGCAGCTTCCGGGGGGGTCAGCCCCAGCATTTT	CASSFRGGQPQHF
.	TRBJ2-4	TRBD2	TRBV9	TGTGCCAGCAGCGCGGGACTAGCGGGGGCTTTTGCCAAAAACATTCAGTACTTC	CASSAGLAGAFAKNIQYF
.	TRBJ2-1	TRBD2	TRBV28	TGTGCCAGCAGTTTAAGCGGGACCTCCTACAATGAGCAGTTCTTC	CASSLSGTSYNEQFF
.	TRBJ1-1	.	TRBV30	TGTGCCTGGAGTGTACGACGTCCGGGAGCAAACACTGAAGCTTTCTTT	CAWSVRRPGANTEAFF
.	TRBJ2-2	.	TRBV6-7	TGTGCCAGCACCATTACCGGGGAGCTGTTTTTT	CASTITGELFF
.	TRBJ1-2	.	TRBV7-2	TGTGCCAGCAGCTTAGGAACAGGGAACTATGGCTACACCTTC	CASSLGTGNYGYTF
.	TRBJ2-1	.	TRBV27	TGTGCCAGCAGTGCGGAGCGGCCCCACAATGAGCAGTTCTTC	CASSAERPHNEQFF
once	TRBJ1-1	.	TRBV28	TGTGCCAGCAGTTTATCGGGGGAGTTGACCACTGAAGCTTTCTTT	CASSLSGELTTEAFF
.	TRBJ1-5	.	TRBV6-6	TGTGCCAGCAGTTCGTCGGACAGTCTCGATCAGCCCCAGCATTTT	CASSSSDSLDQPQHF
.	TRBJ1-5	.	TRBV15	TGTGCCACCAGCAGAGATGGGGCTGCTCATCAGCCCCAGCATTTT	CATSRDGAAHQPQHF
few	TRBJ1-5	.	TRBV2	TGTGCCAGCAGTGTGACAGATAGCAATCAGCCCCAGCATTTT	CASSVTDSNQPQHF
once	TRBJ2-3	TRBD2	TRBV10-2	TGCGCCAGCAGGGGGGGGTTAGTACTGGGAAAAGATACGCAGTATTTT	CASRGGLVLGKDTQYF
.	TRBJ1-2	TRBD1	TRBV6-5	TGTGCCAGCAGTAGGACAGGGAGTAACTATGGCTACACCTTC	CASSRTGSNYGYTF
few	TRBJ1-3	TRBD1	TRBV4-1	TGCGCCAGCAGCCAAATGGGACAGGCGGGGACCATATATTTT	CASSQMGQAGTIYF
.	TRBJ1-6	TRBD1	TRBV2	TGTGCCAGCAGTTCGGACGGCACCCGGGGACAGAAAAATTCACCCCTCCACTTT	CASSSDGTRGQKNSPLHF
once	TRBJ1-2	.	TRBV6-1	TGTGCCAGCAGTGAAGAAAGAACGCGGAGGGGCTATGGCTACACCTTC	CASSEERTRRGYGYTF
.	TRBJ2-5	TRBD2	TRBV6-5	TGTGCCAGCAATCCTAGCGGGGGGGACCAAGAGACCCAGTACTTC	CASNPSGGDQETQYF
few	TRBJ1-1	.	TRBV6-5	TGTGCCAGCAGGCCCCCGACTAGGGCTGAAGCTTTCTTT	CASRPPTRAEAFF
.	TRBJ2-3	TRBD2	TRBV7-9	TGTGCCAGCGGCCCCTTAGATGTACCCCTAGCGGGATCCACAGATACGCAGTATTTT	CASGPLDVPLAGSTDTQYF
.	TRBJ1-2	.	TRBV2	TGTGCCAGCAGTGAGCTGAGCTATGGCTACACCTTC	CASSELSYGYTF
few	TRBJ1-1	.	TRBV21-1	TGTGCCAGCAGCCGACAGGGGGATACGGACACTGAAGCTTTCTTT	CASSRQGDTDTEAFF
.	TRBJ1-2	.	TRBV3-1/TRBV3-2	TGTGCCAGCAGCCAAAGCCACACAGGGGGCTACACCTTC	CASSQSHTGGYTF
.	TRBJ1-3	TRBD1	TRBV24-1	TGTGCCACCAGTGATCCTACCGGGACAGTCTCTGGAAACACCATATATTTT	CATSDPTGTVSGNTIYF
.	TRBJ2-3	TRBD1	TRBV5-6	TGTGCCAGCAGCGCCCGGACAGGGGGGGTAGCAGATACGCAGTATTTT	CASSARTGGVADTQYF
once	TRBJ1-6	TRBD1	TRBV7-2	TGTGCCAGCAGCCCAATGACAGGGGGCTATTCACCCCTCCACTTT	CASSPMTGGYSPLHF
.	TRBJ2-3	TRBD2	TRBV7-6	TGTGCCAGCAGCAACAATGCGCGCGGGGGTTCAGATACGCAGTATTTT	CASSNNARGGSDTQYF
.	TRBJ1-2	.	TRBV29-1	TGCAGCGTTGAAGCGTTGTATCCGGGGTACACCTTC	CSVEALYPGYTF
.	TRBJ2-5	.	TRBV27	TGTGCCAGCAGCTCCCTAACGGGAAGGGCTGAGACGAAAGAGACCCAGTACTTC	CASSSLTGRAETKETQYF
.	TRBJ1-6	TRBD1	TRBV5-1	TGCGCCAGCAGCTTAGAACAGGGGATTTCACCCCTCCACTTT	CASSLEQGISPLHF
.	TRBJ1-4	.	TRBV30	TGTGCCTGGAGTGTTCCGGGAGGGCAACTAAGGGAAAAACTGTTTTTT	CAWSVPGGQLREKLFF
once	TRBJ1-5	TRBD1	TRBV4-1	TGCGCCAGCAGCCAAGATCCAGGGGGCGCGAACAATCAGCCCCAGCATTTT	CASSQDPGGANNQPQHF
few	TRBJ1-5	.	TRBV7-9	TGTGCCAGCAGCTTTTACGAGGGTTCGAATCAGCCCCAGCATTTT	CASSFYEGSNQPQHF
few	TRBJ2-6	TRBD2	TRBV7-6	TGTGCCAGCAGCTCAGGACTAGCGGGGGGAGGTGGGGCCAACGTCCTGACTTTC	CASSSGLAGGGGANVLTF
few	TRBJ1-2	.	TRBV12-3/TRBV12-4	TGTGCCAGCAGATTTGGACTTACTATGAGCTACACCTTC	CASRFGLTMSYTF
.	TRBJ2-7	.	TRBV19	TGTGCCAGTAGTATAGGCTTCAGGTCCTACGAGCAGTACTTC	CASSIGFRSYEQYF
.	TRBJ1-5	.	TRBV2	TGTGCCAGCACCAAGGGGGAGAAAAAGCCCCAGCATTTT	CASTKGEKKPQHF
.	TRBJ1-2	TRBD1	TRBV2	TGTGCCAGCAGTGGAGCGATGGGGACAGGGCCCAACTATGGCTACACCTTC	CASSGAMGTGPNYGYTF
.	TRBJ1-1	TRBD1	TRBV25-1	TGTGCCAGCAGTGAATGGGGAACAGGGGGTGAAGCTTTCTTT	CASSEWGTGGEAFF
.	TRBJ2-3	.	TRBV10-3	TGTGCCATCAAAGGGAGTATCACAGATACGCAGTATTTT	CAIKGSITDTQYF
.	TRBJ1-1	.	TRBV12-3/TRBV12-4	TGTGCCAGCAGTTCCCATCAAGGGAGGGGAGCTTTCTTT	CASSSHQGRGAFF
.	TRBJ2-7	.	TRBV2	TGTGCCAGCAGTGAACTGTCGGACGAGCAGTACTTC	CASSELSDEQYF
.	TRBJ2-7	TRBD1	TRBV11-2	TGTGCCAGCAGCTTAGGGGGGACAGGGGGCTTCGACGAGCAGTACTTC	CASSLGGTGGFDEQYF
.	TRBJ2-7	.	TRBV18	TGTGCCAGCTCACCATCCTCGCACCTCGGGTACGAGCAGTACTTC	CASSPSSHLGYEQYF
.	TRBJ1-2	TRBD1	TRBV27	TGTGCCAGCAGATCATCTCCGGGACAGGACCTTGGCTACACCTTC	CASRSSPGQDLGYTF
few	TRBJ1-2	TRBD1	TRBV18	TGTGCCAGCTCACCGACGAGGGGGCTTGGCTACACCTTC	CASSPTRGLGYTF
few	TRBJ2-2	TRBD1	TRBV6-1	TGTGCCAGCAGTGAACAGGGGGACACCGGGGAGCTGTTTTTT	CASSEQGDTGELFF
.	TRBJ2-3	.	TRBV7-7	TGTGCCAGCAGCTTAGCGGGGGGGCCCCCAGATACGCAGTATTTT	CASSLAGGPPDTQYF
.	TRBJ1-5	.	TRBV3-1/TRBV3-2	TGTGCCAGCAGCCCCAGGGTTTTGGGTCAGCCCCAGCATTTT	CASSPRVLGQPQHF